This TCR beta chain stems from a study of blood T cell repertoires in COVID-19. The assay was immunoSEQ multiplex PCR, and TCRdb's table has in-frame clones only and misses some. The data hold approximately 120,000 clones, with roughly 85% observed a single time. This CDR3 region has 14 residues. Deletions cut 0 bases from V and 5 bases from J, with 11 bases between. CDR1 SGHRS and CDR2 YFSETQ come from the germline V gene. This sequence originates from a woman of 80 years or more with COVID-19, enrolled during active disease. The sample was peripheral blood. V and J are TRBV5-1 and TRBJ2-5; D call uncertain. The CDR3 spells CASSLAGTGETQYF. CDR3 DNA: TGCGCCAGCAGCTTGGCAGGAACTGGGGAGACCCAGTACTTC.